The source of this T cell receptor beta chain is a study of blood T cell repertoires in COVID-19. Study overall: Specimens from acute and convalescent COVID-19 originated in the United States, Italy and Spain.

The assay was immunoSEQ multiplex PCR, and TCRdb's table has in-frame clones only and misses some. The sample has under 250,000 clones, more than 70% seen once; the top ten hold 8.5% to 10%. The TCR was taken from a man aged 40-49 years with active or convalescent COVID-19. Sequenced sample: peripheral blood.

CDR3 coding DNA: TGTGCCAGCAGCCTGACAGGGGCTAAGGACGAGCAGTACTTC. It translates to CASSLTGAKDEQYF. This rearrangement joins TRBV6-5 to TRBJ2-7; 8 nucleotides match TRBD1. The germline CDR1 and CDR2 sequences are MNHEY and SVGAGI. This CDR3 spans 14 amino acids. With V trimmed by 6 bases and J by 5 bases, 9 bases remained unmatched.